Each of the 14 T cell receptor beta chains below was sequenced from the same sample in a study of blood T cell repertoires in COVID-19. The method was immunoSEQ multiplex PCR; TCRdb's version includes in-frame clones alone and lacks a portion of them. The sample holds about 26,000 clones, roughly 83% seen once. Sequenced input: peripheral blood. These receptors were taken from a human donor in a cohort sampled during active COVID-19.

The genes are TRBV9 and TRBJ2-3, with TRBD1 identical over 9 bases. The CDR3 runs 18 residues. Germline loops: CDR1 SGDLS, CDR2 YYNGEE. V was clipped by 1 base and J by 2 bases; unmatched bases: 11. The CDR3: CASSVTPDRGVDTDTQYF. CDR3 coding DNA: TGTGCCAGCAGCGTAACGCCGGACAGGGGTGTGGACACAGATACGCAGTATTTT.

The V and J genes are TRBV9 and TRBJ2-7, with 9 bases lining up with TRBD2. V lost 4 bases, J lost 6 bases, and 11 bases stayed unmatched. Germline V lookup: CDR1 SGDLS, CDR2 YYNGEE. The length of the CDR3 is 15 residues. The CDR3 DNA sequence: TGTGCCAGCAGCTCCTCTAGCGGGAATCTCTTCGAGCAGTACTTC. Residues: CASSSSSGNLFEQYF.

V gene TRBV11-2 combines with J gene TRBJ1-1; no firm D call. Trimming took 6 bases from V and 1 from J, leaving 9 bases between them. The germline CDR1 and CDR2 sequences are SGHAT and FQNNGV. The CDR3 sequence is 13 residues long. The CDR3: CASSSRQNTEAFF. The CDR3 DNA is TGTGCCAGCAGTTCCCGACAGAACACTGAAGCTTTCTTT.

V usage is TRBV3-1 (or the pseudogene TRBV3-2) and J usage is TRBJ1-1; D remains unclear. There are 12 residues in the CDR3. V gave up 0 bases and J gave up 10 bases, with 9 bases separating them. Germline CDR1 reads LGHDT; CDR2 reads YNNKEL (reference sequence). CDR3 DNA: TGTGCCAGCAGCCAAGATTTGAGGAGAGCTTTCTTT. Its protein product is CASSQDLRRAFF.

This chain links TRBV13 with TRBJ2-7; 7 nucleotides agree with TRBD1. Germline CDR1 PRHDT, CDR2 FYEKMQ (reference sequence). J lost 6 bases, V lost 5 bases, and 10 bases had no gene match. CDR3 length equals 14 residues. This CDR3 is CASSEDGQVGEQYF. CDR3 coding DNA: TGTGCCAGCAGCGAAGACGGACAGGTCGGCGAGCAGTACTTC.

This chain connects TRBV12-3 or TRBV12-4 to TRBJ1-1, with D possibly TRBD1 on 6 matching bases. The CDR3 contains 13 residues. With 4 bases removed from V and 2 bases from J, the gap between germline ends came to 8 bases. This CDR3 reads CASSWDTNTEAFF. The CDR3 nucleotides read TGTGCCAGCAGTTGGGACACCAACACTGAAGCTTTCTTT.

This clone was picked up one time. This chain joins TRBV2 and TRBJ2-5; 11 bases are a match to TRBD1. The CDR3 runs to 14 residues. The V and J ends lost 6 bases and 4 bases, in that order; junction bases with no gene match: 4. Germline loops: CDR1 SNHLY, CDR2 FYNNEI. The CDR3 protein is CASRGGQGAETQYF. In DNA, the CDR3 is TGTGCCAGCAGAGGCGGACAGGGGGCAGAGACCCAGTACTTC.

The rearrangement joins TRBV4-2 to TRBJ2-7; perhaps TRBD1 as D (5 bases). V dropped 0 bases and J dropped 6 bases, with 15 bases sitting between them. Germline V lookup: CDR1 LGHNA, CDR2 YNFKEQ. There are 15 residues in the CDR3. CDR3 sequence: CASSQDRGWSTEQYF. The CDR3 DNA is TGTGCCAGCAGCCAAGATAGGGGTTGGTCCACCGAGCAGTACTTC.

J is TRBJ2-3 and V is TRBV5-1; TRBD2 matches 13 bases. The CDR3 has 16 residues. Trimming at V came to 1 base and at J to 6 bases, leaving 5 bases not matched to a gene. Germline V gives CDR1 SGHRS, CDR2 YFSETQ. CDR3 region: CASSLLTSGGADTQYF. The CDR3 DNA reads TGCGCCAGCAGCTTGCTTACTAGCGGGGGGGCCGATACGCAGTATTTT.

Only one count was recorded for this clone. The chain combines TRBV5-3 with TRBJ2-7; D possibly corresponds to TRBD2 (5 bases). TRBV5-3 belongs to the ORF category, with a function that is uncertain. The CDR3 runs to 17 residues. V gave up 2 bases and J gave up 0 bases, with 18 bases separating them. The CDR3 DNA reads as TGTGCCAGAAGCTTAGTGCCTCCGGGGAAGAGCTCCTACGAGCAGTACTTC. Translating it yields CARSLVPPGKSSYEQYF.

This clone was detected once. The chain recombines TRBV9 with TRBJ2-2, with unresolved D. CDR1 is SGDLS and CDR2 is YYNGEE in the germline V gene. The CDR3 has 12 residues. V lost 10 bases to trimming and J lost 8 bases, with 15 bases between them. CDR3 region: CASRGNSGELFF. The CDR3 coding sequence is TGTGCCTCCAGAGGCAATTCGGGGGAGCTGTTTTTT.

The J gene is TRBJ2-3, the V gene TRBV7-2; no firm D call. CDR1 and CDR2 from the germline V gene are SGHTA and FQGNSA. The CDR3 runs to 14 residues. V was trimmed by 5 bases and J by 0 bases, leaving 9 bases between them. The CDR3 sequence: CASSNQMSTDTQYF. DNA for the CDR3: TGTGCCAGCAGCAACCAGATGAGCACAGATACGCAGTATTTT.

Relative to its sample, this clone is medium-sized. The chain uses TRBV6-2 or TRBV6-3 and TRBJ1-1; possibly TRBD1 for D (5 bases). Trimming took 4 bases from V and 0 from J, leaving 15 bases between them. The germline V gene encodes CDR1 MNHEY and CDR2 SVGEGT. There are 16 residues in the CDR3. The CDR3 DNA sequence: TGTGCCAGCAGTTTGGGCAGGGCCGTTGTGAACACTGAAGCTTTCTTT. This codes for CASSLGRAVVNTEAFF.

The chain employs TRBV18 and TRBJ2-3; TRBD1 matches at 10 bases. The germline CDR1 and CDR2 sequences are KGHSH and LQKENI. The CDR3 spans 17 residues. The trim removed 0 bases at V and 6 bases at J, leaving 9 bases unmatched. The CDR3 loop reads CASSPPWGQGLTDTQYF. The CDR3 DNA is TGTGCCAGCTCACCACCCTGGGGACAGGGGCTAACGGATACGCAGTATTTT.